The 32 T cell receptor beta chains below come from one sample, sequenced in a study of CD8 T cells in ankylosing spondylitis. TCRdb re-called the 5' RACE reads through MiXCR, storing one row per CDR3 protein. Of roughly 200,000 distinct CDR3 sequences listed, around a quarter are singletons. Sequencing was carried out using blood, either unsorted or a sorted T cell fraction (not recorded which). The receptors were gathered from a male donor with ankylosing spondylitis or in good health (not recorded which).

This clonotype has a count of ten or more. The chain has TRBV5-1 and TRBJ2-7; unclear D gene. CDR1 is SGHRS and CDR2 is YFSETQ in the germline V gene. This CDR3 has 13 amino acids. V lost 1 base and J lost 4, with 9 bases in between. Here the CDR3 reads CASSLNPSYEQYF. CDR3 DNA: TGCGCCAGCAGCTTGAACCCGTCATACGAGCAGTACTTC.

The table lists this clonotype with many counts. V gene TRBV29-1 combines with J gene TRBJ2-5; 8 bases align to TRBD1. Germline CDR1 reads SQVTM; CDR2 reads ANQGSEA. The CDR3 consists of 14 residues. The V segment lost 2 bases and the J segment 5 bases; nucleotides outside the gene matches: 7. CDR3 protein: CSVEMAGGVETQYF. The CDR3 DNA sequence: TGCAGCGTTGAAATGGCAGGGGGCGTGGAGACCCAGTACTTC.

The CDR3 loop is CSARDREKTEAFF. The CDR3 nucleotides are TGCAGTGCTCGGGACAGGGAAAAGACTGAAGCTTTCTTT. The chain has TRBV20-1 and TRBJ1-1; 9 bases agree with TRBD1. The length of the CDR3 is 13 residues. The germline V gene has CDR1 DFQATT and CDR2 SNEGSKA (reference sequence). After removal of 5 bases from V and 5 bases from J, the junction contained 6 bases not matched to a gene.

This clonotype was seen repeatedly, ten times or more. This chain uses TRBV6-1 with TRBJ2-1, with 11 nucleotides matching TRBD2. The junction had 3 bases not matched to a gene; V was cut back by 5 bases and J by 0 bases. Looked up from germline, CDR1 is MNHNS and CDR2 is SASEGT. This CDR3 has 16 amino acids. The CDR3 loop is CASSRGTSGSYNEQFF. Here the CDR3 DNA reads TGTGCCAGCAGTAGGGGGACTAGCGGCTCCTACAATGAGCAGTTCTTC.

This clonotype was seen many times. The J gene is TRBJ2-7, the V gene TRBV5-1, with 8 bases that match TRBD2. Per the germline V gene, CDR1 is SGHRS and CDR2 is YFSETQ. The CDR3 extends over 16 amino acids. V gave up 4 bases and J gave up 0 bases; unmatched junction bases: 9. The CDR3 sequence: CASSVRTGLDSYEQYF. The CDR3 DNA follows: TGCGCCAGCAGCGTACGAACGGGACTAGACTCCTACGAGCAGTACTTC.

This clonotype came up many times. V gene TRBV2 combines with J gene TRBJ2-7; 8 bases are a match to TRBD2. The CDR3 consists of 12 residues. The trim removed 5 bases at V and 7 bases at J, leaving 4 bases unmatched. Germline CDR1 is SNHLY and CDR2 is FYNNEI. For the CDR3, the DNA is TGTGCCAGCAGTCAGCGGGAGAGGGAGCAGTACTTC. Translating gives CASSQREREQYF.

This clonotype was seen many times. The J gene is TRBJ2-3, the V gene TRBV18; a possible D gene is TRBD1 (5 bases). Germline values: CDR1 KGHSH, CDR2 LQKENI. The CDR3 totals 14 residues. Trimming removed 0 bases from V and 4 bases from J, with 8 bases in between. CDR3 bases: TGTGCCAGCTCACCACCCAGCAGGGCAGATACGCAGTATTTT. It translates to CASSPPSRADTQYF.

This clonotype occurred many times. J is TRBJ2-1 and V is TRBV7-3, with D possibly being TRBD1 or TRBD2 (6 bases each). Germline V lookup: CDR1 SGHTA, CDR2 FQGTGA. The CDR3 spans 15 residues. Trimming stripped 6 bases from V and 6 bases from J, with 18 bases between. The CDR3 coding sequence is TGTGCCAGCAGAAAGGTCGGGGGCTCGCGCAATGAGCAGTTCTTC. As protein: CASRKVGGSRNEQFF. The full variable domain, rest sourced from reference TRBV7-3 and TRBJ2-1, is GAGVSQTPSNKVTEKGKYVELRCDPISGHTALYWYRQSLGQGPEFLIYFQGTGAADDSGLPNDRFFAVRPEGSVSTLKIQRTERGDSAVYLCASRKVGGSRNEQFFGPGTRLTVL.

This rearrangement joins TRBV29-1 to TRBJ2-2; 9 nucleotides align to TRBD1. CDR3 length equals 13 residues. Germline V lookup: CDR1 SQVTM, CDR2 ANQGSEA. Germline trimming cut 6 bases from V and 7 bases from J; bases unmatched to any gene: 6. The CDR3, as DNA: TGCAGCGTGGGGACAGGGTTGGGCGGGGAGCTGTTTTTT. Its protein product is CSVGTGLGGELFF.

There are many counts of this clonotype. The genes are TRBV27 and TRBJ2-6; 7 nucleotides line up with TRBD2. With V trimmed by 11 bases and J by 3 bases, 10 bases remained unmatched. The CDR3 has 15 amino acids. The germline V gene has CDR1 MNHEY and CDR2 SMNVEV (reference sequence). The CDR3 sequence: CASGLVLNGANVLTF. CDR3 DNA sequence: TGTGCCTCCGGACTAGTTCTAAATGGGGCCAACGTCCTGACTTTC. The variable domain in full, with the rest retrieved from reference TRBV27 and TRBJ2-6, is EAQVTQNPRYLITVTGKKLTVTCSQNMNHEYMSWYRQDPGLGLRQIYYSMNVEVTDKGDVPEGYKVSRKEKRNFPLILESPSPNQTSLYFCASGLVLNGANVLTFGAGSRLTVL.

In its sample, this clonotype was seen a few times. The rearrangement links TRBV11-2 to TRBJ2-5, with TRBD2 matching over 8 bases. CDR1 is SGHAT, CDR2 FQNNGV, per germline. V lost 1 base to trimming and J lost 4 bases; unmatched junction nucleotides: 5. The CDR3 is 15 amino acids. CDR3 in amino acids: CASSLGSSGRETQYF. The DNA of the CDR3 is TGTGCCAGCAGCTTAGGCTCCAGCGGGAGAGAGACCCAGTACTTC.

Ten or more counts support this clonotype. V usage is TRBV2 and J usage is TRBJ1-5; 8 bases agree with TRBD1. From germline, CDR1 is SNHLY and CDR2 FYNNEI. V dropped 7 bases and J dropped 6; count of bases not matched to a gene: 8. The CDR3 is 14 amino acids. CDR3 sequence reads: CASNDRGGIQPQHF. CDR3 bases: TGTGCCAGCAACGACAGGGGCGGGATTCAGCCCCAGCATTTT.

Note on this clonotype: A clone one base away is much larger, so this may be a read error. The rearrangement joins TRBV14 to TRBJ1-1; possible D gene TRBD1, 6 bases. This CDR3 region has 14 residues. The germline V gene encodes CDR1 SGHDN and CDR2 FVKESK. DNA of the CDR3: TGTGCCAGCAGCCTCAGTCGGGGGGGCACTAAAGCTTTCTTT. Protein sequence: CASSLSRGGTKAFF. The variable domain in full, with the rest retrieved from reference TRBV14 and TRBJ1-1, is EAGVTQFPSHSVIEKGQTVTLRCDPISGHDNLYWYRRVMGKEIKFLLHFVKESKQDESGMPNNRFLAERTGGTYSTLKVQPAELEDSGVYFCASSLSRGGTKAFFGQGTRLTVV.

V and J are TRBV20-1 and TRBJ1-6; 10 positions match TRBD1. This CDR3 is 15 amino acids long. From germline, CDR1 is DFQATT and CDR2 SNEGSKA (reference sequence). V shed 1 base and J 9 bases; nucleotides not matched to a gene: 6. The CDR3 DNA sequence: TGCAGTGCTAGAGGACAGGGGGCGTTTAGTTCACCCCTCCACTTT. Translation: CSARGQGAFSSPLHF.

Many counts were recorded for this clonotype. This chain connects TRBV12-3 or TRBV12-4 to TRBJ2-1; possibly TRBD2 for D (5 bases). The CDR3 is 13 residues long. V lost 10 bases and J lost 4, with 14 bases in between. The CDR3 DNA is TGTGCCACGAACTCCGGGATTTACAATGAGCAGTTCTTC. Protein sequence: CATNSGIYNEQFF.

This clonotype was counted at least ten times. This rearrangement joins TRBV29-1 to TRBJ1-3; D is possibly TRBD1 (6 bases). CDR1 and CDR2 from the germline V gene are SQVTM and ANQGSEA. Trimming took off 6 bases at V and 3 bases at J, with 15 bases between the two ends. The CDR3 totals 14 residues. The CDR3 reads CSVTAGTLGNTIYF. CDR3 nucleotide sequence: TGCAGCGTAACCGCCGGGACACTTGGAAACACCATATATTTT.

This clonotype was found many times. The CDR3 region is CASSQDRNYGYTF. The CDR3 DNA follows: TGTGCCAGCAGCCAGGACCGGAACTATGGCTACACCTTC. This rearrangement joins TRBV7-2 to TRBJ1-2; D remains unclear. The CDR3 has 13 residues. The V end lost 5 bases, the J end lost 2 bases, and 9 bases lay between the germline ends. The germline V gene encodes CDR1 SGHTA and CDR2 FQGNSA.

This clonotype was found a few times. The chain combines TRBV29-1 with TRBJ2-7, with no clear D. CDR3 length equals 11 residues. The ends were cut back, 5 bases at V and 3 bases at J, with 8 bases in the middle. Germline lookup yields CDR1 SQVTM and CDR2 ANQGSEA. CDR3 sequence: CSVPPYYEQYF. For the CDR3, the DNA is TGCAGCGTTCCTCCCTACTACGAGCAGTACTTC.

This rearrangement joins TRBV20-1 to TRBJ2-1; D uncertain. The CDR3 has 13 amino acids. Germline values: CDR1 DFQATT, CDR2 SNEGSKA (reference sequence). V was cut by 0 bases and J by 14 bases, with 17 bases left in between. DNA for the CDR3: TGCAGTGCTAGAGATCGGCGGTCACGTGGGAAGTTCTTC. As protein: CSARDRRSRGKFF.

The sample holds a few counts of this clonotype. The rearrangement links TRBV20-1 to TRBJ2-1; tentatively, D is TRBD1 (6 bases). The CDR3 extends over 15 amino acids. Germline values: CDR1 DFQATT, CDR2 SNEGSKA (reference sequence). Trimming cost V 3 bases and J 9 bases, with 21 bases left between them. The CDR3 sequence: CSARRTQGLKGEQFF. The CDR3 DNA follows: TGCAGTGCTAGGCGGACACAGGGATTGAAGGGTGAGCAGTTCTTC.

The chain recombines TRBV20-1 with TRBJ2-4, with 12 positions matching TRBD1. Germline values: CDR1 DFQATT, CDR2 SNEGSKA (reference sequence). The CDR3 has 16 amino acids. Germline trimming cut 6 bases from V and 5 bases from J; bases unmatched to any gene: 11. Written as DNA, the CDR3 is TGCAGTGCGGGGGACAGGGGGCGTATCGGCGAAAACATTCAGTACTTC. Translating gives CSAGDRGRIGENIQYF.

V and J are TRBV27 and TRBJ2-2, with D uncertain. The germline V gene encodes CDR1 MNHEY and CDR2 SMNVEV (reference sequence). This CDR3 region has 14 residues. V was cut by 4 bases and J by 0 bases, with 6 bases left in between. CDR3 in DNA: TGTGCCAGCAGTTACGTCCCGAACACCGGGGAGCTGTTTTTT. It translates to CASSYVPNTGELFF.

This clonotype was detected ten times or more. This chain uses TRBV20-1 with TRBJ1-1, with 8 bases that match TRBD1. The V gene's germline CDR1 is DFQATT and CDR2 SNEGSKA (reference sequence). V shed 0 bases and J 2 bases; nucleotides not matched to a gene: 8. CDR3 length: 16 amino acids. CDR3 bases: TGCAGTGCTAGAGATCTCTCCGGGACAGGAAACACTGAAGCTTTCTTT. Amino acids: CSARDLSGTGNTEAFF.

In this sample, this clonotype turned up once. The chain is built from TRBV29-1 and TRBJ1-2; possible D gene TRBD1, 5 bases. Trimming left V 5 bases short and J 10 bases short, with 11 bases between. Germline CDR1 SQVTM, CDR2 ANQGSEA. This CDR3 is 10 amino acids long. The CDR3 coding sequence is TGCAGCGTTTGGGACTCTTCCTACACCTTC. The encoded protein is CSVWDSSYTF.

The rearrangement uses TRBV20-1 and TRBJ2-1, with D possibly TRBD2 on 6 matching bases. Germline loops: CDR1 DFQATT, CDR2 SNEGSKA (reference sequence). Trimming shortened V by 3 bases and J by 6 bases, and 9 bases separated the two germline ends. There are 12 residues in the CDR3. This CDR3 reads CSASGGINEQFF. The CDR3, as DNA: TGCAGTGCTAGTGGGGGGATCAATGAGCAGTTCTTC.

This clonotype was picked up many times. The V and J genes are TRBV9 and TRBJ2-7; 8 nucleotides align to TRBD1. The CDR3 covers 15 residues. V shed 0 bases, J shed 1 base, and the junction held 3 bases outside the gene matches. Germline V gene lookup returns CDR1 SGDLS and CDR2 YYNGEE. CDR3 DNA sequence: TGTGCCAGCAGCGTAGGTCAGGGGGCATCCTACGAGCAGTACTTC. Amino acid sequence: CASSVGQGASYEQYF.

This clonotype was recorded at least ten times. The chain recombines TRBV9 with TRBJ2-1, with 10 bases fitting TRBD2. The trim removed 4 bases at V and 3 bases at J, leaving 1 base unmatched. Germline CDR1 SGDLS, CDR2 YYNGEE. The CDR3 is made up of 14 amino acids. This CDR3 is CASSSSGSYNEQFF. The CDR3 bases are TGTGCCAGCAGCTCTAGCGGGAGCTACAATGAGCAGTTCTTC.

V and J are TRBV20-1 and TRBJ2-5, with a tentative D call TRBD2 (5 bases). The CDR3 contains 14 residues. CDR1 and CDR2 (germline): DFQATT, SNEGSKA (reference sequence). The germline V and J ends were trimmed by 0 bases and 4 bases, with 12 bases remaining between them. CDR3 coding DNA: TGCAGTGCTAGAGATCAGTGGAGGCTAGAGACCCAGTACTTC. Translating it yields CSARDQWRLETQYF.

This clonotype was counted ten times or more. The chain uses TRBV18 and TRBJ2-7, with a possible D match to TRBD2 (6 bases). There are 13 residues in the CDR3. The V and J ends lost 4 bases and 4 bases respectively, with 11 bases between them. Per germline, CDR1 KGHSH and CDR2 LQKENI. CDR3 loop: CASSLLATYEQYF. CDR3 coding DNA: TGTGCCAGCTCACTCCTAGCGACGTACGAGCAGTACTTC.

This clonotype was seen many times. The chain has TRBV20-1 and TRBJ1-5; TRBD1 is a possible D gene (6 bases). The CDR3 spans 17 residues. In germline, CDR1 is DFQATT, CDR2 SNEGSKA (reference sequence). V was shortened by 1 base and J by 4 bases, with 20 bases between the two germline ends. The DNA for the CDR3 is TGCAGTGCTAGAGTAACAGGGTATAGGGAATATAATCAGCCCCAGCATTTT. Translated, it gives CSARVTGYREYNQPQHF.

This clonotype occurred many times. The chain combines TRBV29-1 with TRBJ1-2; D unresolved. CDR3 length equals 11 residues. Germline V lookup: CDR1 SQVTM, CDR2 ANQGSEA. V was clipped by 4 bases and J by 6 bases, with 9 bases between them. This chain's CDR3 is CSVVAGDGYTF. CDR3 DNA: TGCAGCGTTGTTGCCGGCGATGGCTACACCTTC.

The rearrangement uses TRBV12-3 or TRBV12-4 and TRBJ2-7; D call uncertain. The CDR3 is made up of 13 amino acids. V lost 1 base, J lost 2 bases, and 6 bases lay in between. CDR3 DNA sequence: TGTGCCAGCAGTTTAGTGAGCCCCTACGAGCAGTACTTC. Its protein product is CASSLVSPYEQYF.